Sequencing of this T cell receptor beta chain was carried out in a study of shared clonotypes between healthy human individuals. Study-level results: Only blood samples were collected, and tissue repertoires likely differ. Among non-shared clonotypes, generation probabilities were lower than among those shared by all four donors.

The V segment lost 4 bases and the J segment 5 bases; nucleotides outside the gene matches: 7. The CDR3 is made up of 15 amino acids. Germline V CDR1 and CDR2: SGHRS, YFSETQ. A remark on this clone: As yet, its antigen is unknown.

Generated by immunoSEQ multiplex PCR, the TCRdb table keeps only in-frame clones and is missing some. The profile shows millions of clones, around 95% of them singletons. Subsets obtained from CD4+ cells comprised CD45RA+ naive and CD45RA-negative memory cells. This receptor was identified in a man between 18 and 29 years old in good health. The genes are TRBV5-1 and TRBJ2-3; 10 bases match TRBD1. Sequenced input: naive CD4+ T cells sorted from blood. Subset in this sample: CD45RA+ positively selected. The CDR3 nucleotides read TGCGCCAGCAGCATGGGACAGGGGAAGGGAGATACGCAGTATTTT. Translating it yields CASSMGQGKGDTQYF.